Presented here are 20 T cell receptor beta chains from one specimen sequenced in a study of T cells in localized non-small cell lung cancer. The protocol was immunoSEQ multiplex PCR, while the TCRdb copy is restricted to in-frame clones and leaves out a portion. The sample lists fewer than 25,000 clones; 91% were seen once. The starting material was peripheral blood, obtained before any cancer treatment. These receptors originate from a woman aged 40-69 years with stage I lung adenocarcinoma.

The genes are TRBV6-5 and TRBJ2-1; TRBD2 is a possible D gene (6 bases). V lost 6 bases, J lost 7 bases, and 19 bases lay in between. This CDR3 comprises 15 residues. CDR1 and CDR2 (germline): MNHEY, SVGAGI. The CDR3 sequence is CASSSDEAGRNEQFF. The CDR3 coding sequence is TGTGCCAGCAGCTCCGACGAGGCGGGGAGGAATGAGCAGTTCTTC.

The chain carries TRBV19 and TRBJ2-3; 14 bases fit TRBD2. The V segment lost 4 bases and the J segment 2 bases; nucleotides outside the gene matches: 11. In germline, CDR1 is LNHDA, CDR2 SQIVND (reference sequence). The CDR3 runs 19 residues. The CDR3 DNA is TGTGCCAGTAGTAGGAGACATGGGACTAGCGGGAGTCCCACAGATACGCAGTATTTT. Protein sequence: CASSRRHGTSGSPTDTQYF.

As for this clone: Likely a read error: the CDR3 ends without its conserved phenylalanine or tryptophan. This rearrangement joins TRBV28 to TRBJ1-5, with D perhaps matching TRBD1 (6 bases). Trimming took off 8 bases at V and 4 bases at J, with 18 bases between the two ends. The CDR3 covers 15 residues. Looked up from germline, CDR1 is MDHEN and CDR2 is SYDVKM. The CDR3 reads CASATYDRPNQPQHL. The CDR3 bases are TGTGCCAGCGCTACTTACGACAGGCCTAATCAGCCCCAGCATCTT.

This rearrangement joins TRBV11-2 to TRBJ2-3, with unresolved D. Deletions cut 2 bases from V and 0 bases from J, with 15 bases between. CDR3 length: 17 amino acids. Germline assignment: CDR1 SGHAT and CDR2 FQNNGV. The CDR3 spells CASSLTLQAASTDTQYF. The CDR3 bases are TGTGCCAGCAGCTTAACTTTGCAGGCCGCTAGCACAGATACGCAGTATTTT.

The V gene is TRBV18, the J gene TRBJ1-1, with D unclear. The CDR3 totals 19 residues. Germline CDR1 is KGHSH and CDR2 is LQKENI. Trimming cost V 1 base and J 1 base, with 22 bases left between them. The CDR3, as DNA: TGTGCCAGCTCACCACTCGTGATTGACTCCCTAATAGGGAACACTGAAGCTTTCTTT. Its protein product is CASSPLVIDSLIGNTEAFF.

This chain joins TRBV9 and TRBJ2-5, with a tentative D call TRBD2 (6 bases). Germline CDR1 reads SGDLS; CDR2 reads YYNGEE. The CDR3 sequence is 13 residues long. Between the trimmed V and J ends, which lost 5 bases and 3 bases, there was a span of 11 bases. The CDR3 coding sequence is TGTGCCAGCAGTCCCATAGCGGAAGAGACCCAGTACTTC. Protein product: CASSPIAEETQYF.

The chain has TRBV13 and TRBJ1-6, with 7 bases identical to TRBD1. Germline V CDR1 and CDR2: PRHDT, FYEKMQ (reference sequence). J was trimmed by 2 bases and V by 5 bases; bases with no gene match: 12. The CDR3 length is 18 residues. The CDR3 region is CASSRRGEGATYNSPLHF. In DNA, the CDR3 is TGTGCCAGCAGCCGCCGGGGCGAGGGGGCAACCTATAATTCACCCCTCCACTTT.

As DNA, the CDR3 is TGTGCCAGCAGTGAAGGGGAAGGGGGCATGGGCTACACCTTC. It yields the protein CASSEGEGGMGYTF. The chain couples TRBV6-4 to TRBJ1-2; TRBD1 aligns across 7 bases. Germline CDR1 is MRHNA and CDR2 is SNTAGT. This CDR3 spans 14 amino acids. Trimming removed 3 bases from V and 8 bases from J; junction bases left unmatched: 9.

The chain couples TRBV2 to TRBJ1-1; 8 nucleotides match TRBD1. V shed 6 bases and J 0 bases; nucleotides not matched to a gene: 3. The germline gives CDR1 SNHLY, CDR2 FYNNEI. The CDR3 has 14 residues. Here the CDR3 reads CASRGTGMNTEAFF. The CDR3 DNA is TGTGCCAGCAGGGGGACAGGTATGAACACTGAAGCTTTCTTT.

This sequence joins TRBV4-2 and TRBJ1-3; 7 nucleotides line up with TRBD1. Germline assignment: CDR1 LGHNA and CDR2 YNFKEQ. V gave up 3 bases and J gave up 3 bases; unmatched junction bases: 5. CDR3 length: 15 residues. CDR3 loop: CASSQADRSGNTIYF. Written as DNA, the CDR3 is TGTGCCAGCAGCCAGGCGGACAGGAGTGGAAACACCATATATTTT.

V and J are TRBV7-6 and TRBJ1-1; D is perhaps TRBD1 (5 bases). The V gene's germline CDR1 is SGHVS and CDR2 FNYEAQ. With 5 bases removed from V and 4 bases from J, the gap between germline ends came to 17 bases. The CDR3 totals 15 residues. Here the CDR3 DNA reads TGTGCCAGCAGCCTTGGGGGGGAGGGAGTCACTGAAGCTTTCTTT. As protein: CASSLGGEGVTEAFF.

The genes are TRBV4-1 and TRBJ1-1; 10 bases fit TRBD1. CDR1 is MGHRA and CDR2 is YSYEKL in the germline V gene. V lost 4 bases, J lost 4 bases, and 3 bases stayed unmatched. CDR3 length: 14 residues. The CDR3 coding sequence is TGCGCCAGCAGCCCGGGACAGGGGACCACTGAAGCTTTCTTT. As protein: CASSPGQGTTEAFF.

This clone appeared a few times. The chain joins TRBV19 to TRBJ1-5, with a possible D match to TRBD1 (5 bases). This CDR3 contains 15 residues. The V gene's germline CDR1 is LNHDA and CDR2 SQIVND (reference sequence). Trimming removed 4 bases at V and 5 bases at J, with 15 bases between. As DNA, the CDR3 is TGTGCCAGTAGTAGTGAGGGGTGGTGGTATCAGCCCCAGCATTTT. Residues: CASSSEGWWYQPQHF.

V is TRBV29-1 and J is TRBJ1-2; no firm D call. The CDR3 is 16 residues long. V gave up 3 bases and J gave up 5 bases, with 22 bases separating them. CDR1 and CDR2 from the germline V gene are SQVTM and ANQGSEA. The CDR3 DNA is TGCAGCGTTGAGTCGGGAGAGGGTCATGGAGGGTATGGCTACACCTTC. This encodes CSVESGEGHGGYGYTF.

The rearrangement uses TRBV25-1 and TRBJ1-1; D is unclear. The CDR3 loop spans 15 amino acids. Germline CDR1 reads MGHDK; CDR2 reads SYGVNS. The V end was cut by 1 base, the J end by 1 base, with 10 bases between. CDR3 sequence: CASSESAQPNTEAFF. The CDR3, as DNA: TGTGCCAGCAGTGAATCGGCACAGCCGAACACTGAAGCTTTCTTT.

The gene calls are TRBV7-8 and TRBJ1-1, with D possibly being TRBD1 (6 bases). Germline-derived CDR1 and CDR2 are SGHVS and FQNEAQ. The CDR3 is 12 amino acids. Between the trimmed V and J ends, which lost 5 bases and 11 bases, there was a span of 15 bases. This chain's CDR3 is CASSVSGGGAFF. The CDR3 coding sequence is TGTGCCAGCAGCGTTAGCGGGGGCGGTGCTTTCTTT.

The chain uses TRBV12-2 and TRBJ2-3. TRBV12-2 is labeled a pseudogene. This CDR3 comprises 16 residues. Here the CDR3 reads CASRLGSPFSTDTQYF. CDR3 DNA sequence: TGTGCAAGTCGCTTAGGATCCCCTTTTAGCACAGATACGCAGTATTTT.

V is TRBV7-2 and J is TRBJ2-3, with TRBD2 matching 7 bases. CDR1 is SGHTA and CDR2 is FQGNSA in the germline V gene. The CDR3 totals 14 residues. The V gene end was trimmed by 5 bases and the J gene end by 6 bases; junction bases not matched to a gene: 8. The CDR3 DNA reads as TGTGCCAGCAGCCCGCAGCGGGGTGGGGATACGCAGTATTTT. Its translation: CASSPQRGGDTQYF.

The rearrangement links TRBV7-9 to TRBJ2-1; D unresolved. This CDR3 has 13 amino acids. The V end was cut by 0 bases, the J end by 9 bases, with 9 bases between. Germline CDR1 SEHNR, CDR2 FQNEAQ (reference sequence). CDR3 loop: CASSLAGAREQFF. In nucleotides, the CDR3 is TGTGCCAGCAGCTTAGCCGGCGCTCGTGAGCAGTTCTTC.

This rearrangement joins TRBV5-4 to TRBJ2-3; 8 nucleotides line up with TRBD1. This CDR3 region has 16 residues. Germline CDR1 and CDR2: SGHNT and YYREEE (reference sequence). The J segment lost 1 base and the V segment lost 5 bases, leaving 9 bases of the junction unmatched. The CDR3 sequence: CASRATTGAGTDTQYF. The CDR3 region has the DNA TGTGCCAGCAGGGCGACGACAGGGGCCGGCACAGATACGCAGTATTTT.